This TCR beta chain was retrieved from a study of T-cell memory formation after mild COVID-19 (dated by TCRdb to the early 2020s). About the study as a whole: TCR sequence clusters from the two donors were found to be largely donor specific. In a couple of donors, T-cell clones that expanded and contracted after mild COVID-19 were tracked by sequencing TCRalpha and TCRbeta repertoires over time. Two young, previously healthy adult volunteers made up the cohort, one male and one female. The research as a whole found: Contracting CD4+ clones were found mainly in CM and EM memory subsets, while CD8+ clones were enriched in EMRA. Some responding clones were found in pre-infection memory, which suggests that pre-existing cross-reactive memory T cells took part in the SARS-CoV-2 response. Balanced CD4/CD8 phenotypes were observed for clones contracting from day 15 to 85, whereas a bias towards CD4+ was observed for a second wave of clones expanding from day 15 to 37. SARS-CoV-2 specificity of the second-wave clones peaking on day 37 was not confirmed. Only a couple of mild cases were covered in the study, and larger cohorts including severe cases with pre-infection samples were considered necessary.

Ficoll-Paque density gradient centrifugation was used to isolate PBMCs. CDR1 MNHNS and CDR2 SASEGT are derived from the germline V gene. V was cut back by 4 bases and J by 3 bases, leaving a gap of 12 bases between them. Taken from cysteine to phenylalanine, the CDR3 has 14 residues. The sequence is cut down to CDR3 DNA, 42 bases in frame from base 1. Sequencing was carried out with an Illumina NovaSeq 6000. TCRalpha and TCRbeta cDNA libraries were constructed by 5'RACE with constant-segment primers, with sample barcodes and unique molecular identifiers being introduced. Trizol reagent was used to extract RNA from every sample. Amplification of the libraries took two PCR steps, and the second step added a second sample barcode plus Illumina TruSeq adapters. Libraries were sequenced on an Illumina NovaSeq with 2 x 150 bp paired-end reads. Under the source paper's analysis protocol: With migec v1.2.7, reads were demultiplexed and then collapsed into UMI-guided consensus sequences. Using mixcr v2.1.11, UMI consensuses were aligned to TRA and TRB V and J templates and then assembled into clonotypes. Clonotypes were classified as expanded or contracted when called significant by both edgeR and NoisET, with noise models trained on biological replicates. For edgeR calls, the thresholds were a false discovery rate-adjusted p below 0.01 and a log2 fold-change of 1. As an exploratory analysis of dynamics, max-normalized trajectories of the 1000 most abundant clonotypes were examined by PCA with hierarchical clustering. The CD4 or CD8 phenotype of responding clones was assigned using the separately sequenced CD4+ and CD8+ repertoires. TCRdb reanalyzed the raw reads on its own, using fastp at Q25 for trimming and MiXCR for clone calling, and kept in-frame beta chains. Each CDR3 protein appears once, grouped with its most common genes and DNA. TCRdb's processing, not the authors' own work, is the source of the V and J calls. This sample has 250,000 to 350,000 distinct CDR3 sequences in its table, and about 17% of those were observed once. Of the sample, roughly 20% is held by the ten largest clones.

For this clonotype: Its antigen is still unknown. The input lacks base qualities; no much larger clone sits a single base away.

Sample: PBMCs or a T cell subset sorted from them (not recorded which). This TCR derives from a young man who had mild COVID-19 (a few samples of this study predate the infection). The sample titles of this study are shuffled in the database, so cell type and time point are left out; the donor was told from shared clones. The sequence is built from TRBV6-1 and TRBJ2-5, with a tentative D gene TRBD2 over 7 matching bases. The nucleotide sequence is TGTGCCAGCAGTGGGGGGGGGGCCAAAGAGACCCAGTACTTC. This is translated as CASSGGGAKETQYF.